The 9 T cell receptor beta chains given below trace back to one sample, sequenced in a study of blood T cell repertoires in COVID-19. Repertoires were generated with immunoSEQ multiplex PCR, while TCRdb's copy carries only in-frame clones and drops some. The sample lists roughly 200,000 clones; around 84% were seen once. Sequencing used peripheral blood. The receptor source for this set is a man in his forties with active or convalescent COVID-19.

V gene TRBV28 combines with J gene TRBJ1-4; 9 bases fit TRBD1. Germline values: CDR1 MDHEN, CDR2 SYDVKM. V shed 7 bases and J 12 bases; nucleotides not matched to a gene: 12. CDR3 size: 14 residues. This CDR3 reads CASTPGQGPIELFF. The CDR3 coding sequence is TGTGCCAGCACCCCGGGACAGGGCCCTATCGAACTGTTTTTT.

The CDR3, as DNA: TGTGCCAGCTCACCAAAAAAAACAGGGGGGTTTTACAATGAGCAGTTCTTC. This translates into CASSPKKTGGFYNEQFF. The chain recombines TRBV18 with TRBJ2-1; the match to TRBD1 covers 8 bases. V lost 2 bases, J lost 4 bases, and 10 bases stayed unmatched. The germline CDR1 and CDR2 sequences are KGHSH and LQKENI. This CDR3 is 17 amino acids long.

The chain combines TRBV6-4 with TRBJ1-1; the D gene is possibly TRBD1 (6 bases). This CDR3 is built from 15 residues. Germline values: CDR1 MRHNA, CDR2 SNTAGT. The V end lost 3 bases, the J end lost 7 bases, and 18 bases lay between the germline ends. DNA for the CDR3: TGTGCCAGCAGTGAAGTGGCGGGGGCTCGGGGTGAAGCTTTCTTT. Protein: CASSEVAGARGEAFF.

This clone was found once. V usage is TRBV7-9 and J usage is TRBJ1-1, with no clear D. The ends were cut back, 1 base at V and 3 bases at J, with 15 bases in the middle. Germline-derived CDR1 and CDR2 are SEHNR and FQNEAQ (reference sequence). The CDR3 spans 16 residues. CDR3 loop: CASSLGGSGLDTEAFF. The CDR3 DNA follows: TGTGCCAGCAGCTTAGGAGGCTCGGGTTTGGACACTGAAGCTTTCTTT.

V gene TRBV24-1 combines with J gene TRBJ2-7, with 8 bases lining up with TRBD1. In germline, CDR1 is KGHDR, CDR2 SFDVKD. The CDR3 consists of 14 residues. V lost 5 bases to trimming and J lost 2 bases; unmatched junction nucleotides: 4. The CDR3 DNA is TGTGCCACCAGTGGCGGGACAGGACCCTACGAGCAGTACTTC. Its translation: CATSGGTGPYEQYF.

The V gene is TRBV25-1, the J gene TRBJ1-1; 10 bases map to TRBD1. Trimming cost V 0 bases and J 0 bases; bases outside gene matches: 4. The germline V gene has CDR1 MGHDK and CDR2 SYGVNS. The CDR3 is made up of 17 amino acids. This CDR3 reads CASSEYGQGEMNTEAFF. CDR3 DNA: TGTGCCAGCAGTGAATATGGACAGGGGGAAATGAACACTGAAGCTTTCTTT.

J is TRBJ1-3 and V is TRBV11-3; possible D gene TRBD1, 5 bases. V dropped 5 bases and J dropped 1 base, with 12 bases sitting between them. The CDR3 is 15 amino acids. CDR1 is SGHNT and CDR2 is YENEEA in the germline V gene. The CDR3 loop is CASSRLGTSGNTIYF. Written as DNA, the CDR3 is TGTGCCAGCAGCCGCCTTGGGACTTCTGGAAACACCATATATTTT.

The chain has TRBV6-5 and TRBJ1-3; 8 bases match TRBD1. From germline, CDR1 is MNHEY and CDR2 SVGAGI. The length of the CDR3 is 14 residues. V shed 4 bases, J shed 3 bases, and the junction held 2 bases outside the gene matches. The CDR3: CASSSDRGGNTIYF. As DNA, the CDR3 is TGTGCCAGCAGTTCCGACAGGGGTGGAAACACCATATATTTT.

This clone has a single count. This chain joins TRBV15 and TRBJ2-7; 8 nucleotides line up with TRBD1. The CDR3 is 15 residues long. From germline, CDR1 is LNHNV and CDR2 YYDKDF (reference sequence). V trimming: 1 base; J trimming: 0 bases; junction bases outside the gene matches: 2. The CDR3: CATSRVQGASYEQYF. In DNA form, the CDR3 reads TGTGCCACCAGCAGAGTTCAGGGGGCCTCCTACGAGCAGTACTTC. Combining the CDR3 with reference TRBV15 and TRBJ2-7 gives the whole variable domain DAMVIQNPRYQVTQFGKPVTLSCSQTLNHNVMYWYQQKSSQAPKLLFHYYDKDFNNEADTPDNFQSRRPNTSFCFLDIRSPGLGDTAMYLCATSRVQGASYEQYFGPGTRLTVT.